Presented here are 2 T cell receptor beta chains from one specimen sequenced in a study of cytomegalovirus exposure and HLA in healthy donors. Researchers ran the PCR with 60 Vbeta and 13 Jbeta primers. Some clones are missing from TCRdb's copy, which holds only in-frame ones; the method was immunoSEQ multiplex PCR. This sample has 190,000 or so clones, with 75% to 85% found just once. The sequenced material came from PBMCs. These receptors all come from a boy younger than 18 in good health and CMV-seronegative.

The chain uses TRBV5-6 and TRBJ2-7; 8 bases are a match to TRBD2. V shed 0 bases and J 4 bases; nucleotides not matched to a gene: 9. Germline V gives CDR1 SGHDT, CDR2 YYEEEE. The CDR3 spans 16 residues. CDR3 protein: CASSLGQGLGFYEQYF. CDR3 bases: TGTGCCAGCAGCTTGGGGCAGGGACTAGGGTTTTACGAGCAGTACTTC.

This chain connects TRBV6-5 to TRBJ1-2; 7 bases match TRBD1. Germline trimming cut 2 bases from V and 3 bases from J; bases unmatched to any gene: 3. The CDR3 runs to 14 residues. Germline V lookup: CDR1 MNHEY, CDR2 SVGAGI. The CDR3 region is CASSYRQGYYGYTF. As DNA, the CDR3 is TGTGCCAGCAGTTACCGACAGGGTTACTATGGCTACACCTTC.